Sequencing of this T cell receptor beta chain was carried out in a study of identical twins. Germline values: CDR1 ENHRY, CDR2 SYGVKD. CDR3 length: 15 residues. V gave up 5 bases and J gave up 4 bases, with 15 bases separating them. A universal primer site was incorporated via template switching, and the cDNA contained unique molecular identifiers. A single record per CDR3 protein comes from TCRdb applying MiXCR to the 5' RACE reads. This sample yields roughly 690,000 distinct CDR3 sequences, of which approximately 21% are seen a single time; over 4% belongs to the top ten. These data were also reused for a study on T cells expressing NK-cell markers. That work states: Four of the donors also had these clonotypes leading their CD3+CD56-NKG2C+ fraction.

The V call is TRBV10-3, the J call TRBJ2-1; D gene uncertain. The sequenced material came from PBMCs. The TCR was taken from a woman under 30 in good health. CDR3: CAISISDSPYNEQFF. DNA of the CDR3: TGTGCCATCAGTATTTCGGATAGCCCTTACAATGAGCAGTTCTTC.